This TCR beta chain emerged from a study of T-cell memory formation after mild COVID-19 (TCRdb year 2021). A note on the overall study: TCR sequence clusters from the two donors were found to be largely donor specific. Longitudinal TCRalpha and TCRbeta repertoire sequencing tracked T-cell clones expanding and contracting after mild COVID-19 in a couple of donors. The cohort was made up of two young adult volunteers, one female and one male, who were previously healthy.

This clonotype was observed a few times. Its recognized antigen is unknown. No per-base quality is available; no much larger clone lies one base away. Reads for this sample came from an Illumina NovaSeq 6000. TCRalpha and TCRbeta cDNA libraries were built by 5'RACE with constant-segment primers, adding sample barcodes and unique molecular identifiers. Trizol reagent was used to extract RNA from every sample. Library amplification was performed in two PCR steps, and a second sample barcode and Illumina TruSeq adapters were introduced in the second step. The libraries were sequenced on an Illumina NovaSeq using 2 x 150 bp paired-end reads. On the authors' methods: The reads were demultiplexed and collapsed into UMI-guided consensus sequences using migec v1.2.7. Using mixcr v2.1.11, UMI consensuses were aligned to TRA and TRB V and J templates and then assembled into clonotypes. Expanded or contracted clonotypes were those called significant by both edgeR and NoisET, with noise models trained on biological replicates. edgeR calls used a false discovery rate-adjusted p below 0.01 and a log2 fold-change threshold of 1. As an exploratory analysis of dynamics, max-normalized trajectories of the 1000 most abundant clonotypes were examined by PCA with hierarchical clustering. The CD4 or CD8 phenotype of responding clones was assigned using the separately sequenced CD4+ and CD8+ repertoires. Using fastp trimming at Q25 and MiXCR clonotype assembly, TCRdb reanalyzed the public sequencing data and kept in-frame beta chains. Entries are consolidated by CDR3 protein sequence, retaining the most common genes and DNA. TCRdb's processing, not the authors', yielded these V and J calls. Across this sample there are 120,000 or so distinct CDR3 sequences, with approximately 15% seen only once. The ten largest make up over 11% of the sample.

PBMCs were isolated by Ficoll-Paque density gradient centrifugation. The full study reports these points: Contracting CD4+ clones appeared mostly in the CM and EM memory subsets, whereas CD8+ clones were enriched in EMRA. The study covered only a couple of mild cases, and larger cohorts including severe cases with pre-infection samples were considered necessary. Some responding clones were detected in pre-infection memory, suggesting pre-existing cross-reactive memory T cells joined the SARS-CoV-2 response. SARS-CoV-2 specificity was not confirmed for the second-wave clones peaking on day 37. Balanced CD4/CD8 phenotypes were observed for clones contracting from day 15 to 85, whereas a bias towards CD4+ was observed for a second wave of clones expanding from day 15 to 37.

V and J are trimmed by 6 bases and 5 bases, and the gene matches miss 3 bases of the junction. Spanning cysteine to phenylalanine, the CDR3 consists of 12 amino acids. The only DNA kept is the CDR3, 36 bases in frame from the first base. The germline V gene provides CDR1 SGHRS and CDR2 YFSETQ. This clonotype originated in an adult woman who had mild COVID-19 (a few samples of this study predate the infection). The sample titles of this study are shuffled in the database, so cell type and time point are left out; the donor was told from shared clones. The chain is made from TRBV5-1 and TRBJ2-3; TRBD2 lines up with 7 middle nucleotides. Sequenced input: PBMCs or a T cell subset sorted from them (not recorded which). CDR3 loop: CASTPGGDTQYF. The sequenced DNA is TGCGCCAGCACCCCGGGGGGAGATACGCAGTATTTT.